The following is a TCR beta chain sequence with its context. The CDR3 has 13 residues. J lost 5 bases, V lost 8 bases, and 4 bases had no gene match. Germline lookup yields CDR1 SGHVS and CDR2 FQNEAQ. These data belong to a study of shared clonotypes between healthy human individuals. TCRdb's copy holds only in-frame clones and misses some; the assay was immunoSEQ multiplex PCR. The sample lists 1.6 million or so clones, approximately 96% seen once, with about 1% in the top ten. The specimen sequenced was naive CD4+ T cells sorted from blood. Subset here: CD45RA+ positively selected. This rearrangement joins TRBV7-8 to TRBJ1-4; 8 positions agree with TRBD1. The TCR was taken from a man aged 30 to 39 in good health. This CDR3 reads CASGDRGNEKLFF. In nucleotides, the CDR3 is TGTGCCAGCGGAGACAGGGGAAATGAAAAACTGTTTTTT.